The 22 T cell receptor beta chains below come from one sample, sequenced in a study of response to subunit inactivated influenza vaccine. TCRdb ran MiXCR on the RT-PCR reads and lists one entry per CDR3 protein. The sample holds about 650,000 distinct CDR3 sequences, approximately 14% seen once. Sequencing was performed on PBMCs from blood, taken approximately 12 days after vaccination. These receptors were collected from a man between 50 and 59 years old who received an inactivated influenza vaccine.

The V call is TRBV20-1, the J call TRBJ1-4; TRBD1 aligns across 9 bases. The CDR3 extends over 14 amino acids. J was trimmed by 8 bases and V by 3 bases; bases with no gene match: 7. Germline CDR1 is DFQATT and CDR2 is SNEGSKA (reference sequence). The chain's CDR3 is CSASGGTGREKLFF. CDR3 bases: TGCAGTGCTAGTGGAGGGACAGGGAGGGAAAAACTGTTTTTT.

The V and J genes are TRBV5-1 and TRBJ2-1, with 7 bases identical to TRBD1. The V gene's germline CDR1 is SGHRS and CDR2 YFSETQ. This CDR3 has 16 residues. V shed 3 bases and J 3 bases; nucleotides not matched to a gene: 9. The chain's CDR3 is CASSYAGTAIYNEQFF. The CDR3 nucleotides read TGCGCCAGCAGCTACGCCGGGACAGCTATCTACAATGAGCAGTTCTTC.

This chain connects TRBV20-1 to TRBJ2-5; 12 bases line up with TRBD2. CDR3 length: 16 residues. Losses at the gene ends were 5 bases for V and 5 bases for J; bases not matched to a gene: 12. CDR1 and CDR2 (germline): DFQATT, SNEGSKA (reference sequence). CDR3 amino acids: CSAPRLAGGRMETQYF. CDR3 nucleotides: TGCAGTGCTCCTCGGCTAGCGGGGGGGAGGATGGAGACCCAGTACTTC.

This rearrangement joins TRBV6-1 to TRBJ1-2; 7 bases align to TRBD1. This CDR3 region has 16 residues. With 6 bases clipped from V and 2 bases from J, the junction kept 12 bases outside the gene matches. From germline, CDR1 is MNHNS and CDR2 SASEGT. CDR3: CASRTTGQGRNYGYTF. The DNA for the CDR3 is TGTGCCAGCAGGACGACAGGGCAGGGGCGGAACTATGGCTACACCTTC.

The CDR3 DNA reads TGTGCCAGCAGCCAAGAGGTGGCACAGAGCTCCTACAATGAGCAGTTCTTC. Its translation is CASSQEVAQSSYNEQFF. The gene calls are TRBV14 and TRBJ2-1; D uncertain. The V gene's germline CDR1 is SGHDN and CDR2 FVKESK. This CDR3 region has 17 residues. Deletions cut 0 bases from V and 0 bases from J, with 12 bases between.

This clonotype was counted between two and nine times. The V gene is TRBV2, the J gene TRBJ2-5, with TRBD2 as a possible D gene (6 bases). The CDR3 totals 11 residues. V dropped 3 bases and J dropped 13 bases, with 12 bases sitting between them. Germline V gene data show CDR1 as SNHLY and CDR2 as FYNNEI. The DNA for the CDR3 is TGTGCCAGCAGTGACATGGGAGGTCTGTACTTC. Residues: CASSDMGGLYF. Full variable domain (outside the CDR3, taken from reference TRBV2 and TRBJ2-5): EPEVTQTPSHQVTQMGQEVILRCVPISNHLYFYWYRQILGQKVEFLVSFYNNEISEKSEIFDDQFSVERPDGSNFTLKIRSTKLEDSAMYFCASSDMGGLYFGPGTRLLVL.

This clonotype was picked up a small number of times. The rearrangement uses TRBV7-9 and TRBJ2-2, with TRBD2 as a possible D gene (5 bases). The length of the CDR3 is 17 residues. Trimming removed 1 base from V and 1 base from J, with 13 bases in between. Germline V gives CDR1 SEHNR, CDR2 FQNEAQ (reference sequence). DNA of the CDR3: TGTGCCAGCAGCTTAGTGGTGGGAGCCCTGAACACCGGGGAGCTGTTTTTT. Its protein product is CASSLVVGALNTGELFF.

This clonotype has more than one count but fewer than ten. V usage is TRBV5-1 and J usage is TRBJ2-7; perhaps D is TRBD1 or TRBD2 (5 bases each). The germline gives CDR1 SGHRS, CDR2 YFSETQ. The CDR3 covers 15 residues. Trimming stripped 4 bases from V and 1 base from J, with 15 bases between. In nucleotides, the CDR3 is TGCGCCAGCAGCCCGGGACGGGATGATTCCTACGAGCAGTACTTC. Its translation is CASSPGRDDSYEQYF. The full variable domain, its missing parts supplied by reference TRBV5-1 and TRBJ2-7, is KAGVTQTPRYLIKTRGQQVTLSCSPISGHRSVSWYQQTPGQGLQFLFEYFSETQRNKGNFPGRFSGRQFSNSRSEMNVSTLELGDSALYLCASSPGRDDSYEQYFGPGTRLTVT.

The chain joins TRBV18 to TRBJ2-1; D is ambiguous. Germline CDR1 and CDR2: KGHSH and LQKENI. The CDR3 has 14 residues. V lost 0 bases and J 9 bases, leaving 12 bases between the germline ends. DNA of the CDR3: TGTGCCAGCTCACCACCGGATCGCGATCGTGAGCAGTTCTTC. This sequence encodes CASSPPDRDREQFF.

The V gene is TRBV15, the J gene TRBJ1-1; D unclear. This CDR3 comprises 14 residues. V was clipped by 0 bases and J by 4 bases, with 9 bases between them. Germline values: CDR1 LNHNV, CDR2 YYDKDF (reference sequence). CDR3 in amino acids: CATSRDQLLTEAFF. CDR3 nucleotide sequence: TGTGCCACCAGCAGAGATCAGCTGCTCACTGAAGCTTTCTTT.

This clonotype has ten or more counts. V is TRBV4-2 and J is TRBJ2-1, with 7 bases that match TRBD2. The CDR3 runs to 17 residues. The germline gives CDR1 LGHNA, CDR2 YNFKEQ. V dropped 4 bases and J dropped 0; count of bases not matched to a gene: 9. The CDR3 coding sequence is TGTGCCAGCAGCCTATACACTAGCGAGAGCTCCTACAATGAGCAGTTCTTC. Encoded protein: CASSLYTSESSYNEQFF.

V usage is TRBV20-1 and J usage is TRBJ2-3, with a tentative D call TRBD1 (5 bases). From germline, CDR1 is DFQATT and CDR2 SNEGSKA (reference sequence). This CDR3 contains 16 residues. Trimming shortened V by 1 base and J by 2 bases, and 16 bases separated the two germline ends. The DNA of the CDR3 is TGCAGTGCTAGAGTATTGGGGCACGGAGTCACAGATACGCAGTATTTT. The encoded protein is CSARVLGHGVTDTQYF.

This clonotype came up a few times. The rearrangement links TRBV3-1 to TRBJ2-5; 10 bases agree with TRBD2. This CDR3 has 15 amino acids. V lost 7 bases and J lost 1; bases outside the gene matches: 6. Germline CDR1 is LGHDT and CDR2 is YNNKEL (reference sequence). The CDR3 coding sequence is TGTGCCAGCACCCTAGCGGGAGAACTCCAAGAGACCCAGTACTTC. Protein product: CASTLAGELQETQYF.

The chain employs TRBV7-9 and TRBJ2-6, with a tentative D call TRBD2 (5 bases). Germline CDR1 reads SEHNR; CDR2 reads FQNEAQ (reference sequence). Deletions cut 5 bases from V and 3 bases from J, with 14 bases between. The CDR3 totals 16 residues. CDR3 in DNA: TGTGCCAGCAGCCCAGCCGGCCGGGGTGGGGCCAACGTCCTGACTTTC. Protein: CASSPAGRGGANVLTF.

The V gene is TRBV29-1, the J gene TRBJ2-1, with a possible D match to TRBD2 (6 bases). V was pared by 1 base and J by 0 bases, with 19 bases between. Germline-derived CDR1 and CDR2 are SQVTM and ANQGSEA. This CDR3 has 18 amino acids. The chain's CDR3 is CSVEVDWDFASSYNEQFF. CDR3 DNA: TGCAGCGTTGAAGTGGATTGGGACTTCGCGAGCTCCTACAATGAGCAGTTCTTC.

This clonotype appeared a few times. The V and J genes are TRBV18 and TRBJ1-2; maybe TRBD1 (5 bases). Germline loops: CDR1 KGHSH, CDR2 LQKENI. CDR3 length: 13 amino acids. V lost 6 bases and J lost 2, with 10 bases in between. The chain's CDR3 is CASSDSQNYGYTF. CDR3 in DNA: TGTGCCAGCTCTGACAGCCAAAACTATGGCTACACCTTC.

This chain joins TRBV3-1 and TRBJ2-7; D not certain. V dropped 4 bases and J dropped 5 bases, with 12 bases sitting between them. This CDR3 has 13 residues. CDR1 is LGHDT and CDR2 is YNNKEL in the germline V gene (reference sequence). CDR3 region: CASSPISDHEQYF. The DNA of the CDR3 is TGTGCCAGCAGCCCTATCAGCGACCACGAGCAGTACTTC.

This clonotype has a handful of counts. This chain joins TRBV20-1 and TRBJ1-2; D gene unclear. Trimming took 3 bases from V and 8 from J, leaving 10 bases between them. In germline, CDR1 is DFQATT, CDR2 SNEGSKA (reference sequence). The CDR3 covers 11 residues. CDR3 sequence reads: CSASGGHGYTF. CDR3 DNA: TGCAGTGCTAGTGGCGGCCACGGCTACACCTTC.

The chain uses TRBV13 and TRBJ2-6; a weak D match, TRBD2 (6 bases). The CDR3 has 18 amino acids. Germline V gene sequence: CDR1 PRHDT, CDR2 FYEKMQ (reference sequence). The germline V and J ends were trimmed by 5 bases and 0 bases, with 17 bases remaining between them. The DNA of the CDR3 is TGTGCCAGCAGCCCCCCCGGGACTCCCCACTCTGGGGCCAACGTCCTGACTTTC. Amino acid sequence: CASSPPGTPHSGANVLTF.

In this sample, this clonotype turned up many times. The gene calls are TRBV7-2 and TRBJ1-2, with no clear D. This CDR3 is built from 14 residues. Trimming cost V 2 bases and J 3 bases, with 10 bases left between them. The germline V gene has CDR1 SGHTA and CDR2 FQGNSA. The CDR3 DNA reads TGTGCCAGCAGCTTAACGGCCTCGGACTATGGCTACACCTTC. Translated, it gives CASSLTASDYGYTF. Using reference TRBV7-2 and TRBJ1-2 for the parts outside the CDR3, the full variable domain is GAGVSQSPSNKVTEKGKDVELRCDPISGHTALYWYRQSLGQGLEFLIYFQGNSAPDKSGLPSDRFSAERTGGSVSTLTIQRTQQEDSAVYLCASSLTASDYGYTFGSGTRLTVV.

This clonotype was detected a few times. This chain uses TRBV10-2 with TRBJ2-3; D may be TRBD1 or TRBD2 (5 bases each). Trimming removed 7 bases at V and 1 base at J, with 15 bases between. CDR3 length: 15 amino acids. Germline CDR1 and CDR2: WSHSY and SAAADI. Here the CDR3 DNA reads TGCGCCAGCATTTATACCCGGGGCGGCACAGATACGCAGTATTTT. Its protein product is CASIYTRGGTDTQYF.

The V call is TRBV10-3, the J call TRBJ2-1; 8 bases align to TRBD2. V lost 5 bases, J lost 4 bases, and 7 bases stayed unmatched. From germline, CDR1 is ENHRY and CDR2 SYGVKD. The CDR3 consists of 15 residues. The CDR3 loop reads CAISTGGPGYNEQFF. The CDR3 DNA reads as TGTGCCATCAGTACGGGGGGGCCGGGATACAATGAGCAGTTCTTC.